The present TCR beta chain was sequenced within a study of shared clonotypes between healthy human individuals. Study findings and constraints: The study generally estimated greater richness for naive than memory subsets.

As handled by the study authors: ImmunoSEQ output held junction-only sequences without quality scores, so filtering differed. Libraries were prepared by immunoSEQ multiplex PCR; TCRdb keeps only in-frame clonotypes and omits some of them. The V and J calls and clone size are taken from that table; D and trimming were inferred from the DNA. The sample shows hundreds of thousands of clones, around 67% of them seen only once. The CDR3 is made up of 17 amino acids. V lost 1 base and J lost 4; bases outside the gene matches: 6. The V gene's germline CDR1 is SGHAT and CDR2 FQNNGV. On this clone: The antigen is not known.

V and J are TRBV11-2 and TRBJ2-3, with 12 bases lining up with TRBD2. Sequences were obtained from memory CD4+ T cells sorted from blood. Subset described: CD45RA-negative fraction. This receptor was identified in a woman aged 25 to 45 in good health. The CDR3 DNA follows: TGTGCCAGCAGCTTAGCCCTGACTAGCGGGAGCGCAGATACGCAGTATTTT. Its translation is CASSLALTSGSADTQYF. Full variable domain (missing parts from reference TRBV11-2 and TRBJ2-3): EAGVAQSPRYKIIEKRQSVAFWCNPISGHATLYWYQQILGQGPKLLIQFQNNGVVDDSQLPKDRFSAERLKGVDSTLKIQPAKLEDSAVYLCASSLALTSGSADTQYFGPGTRLTVL.